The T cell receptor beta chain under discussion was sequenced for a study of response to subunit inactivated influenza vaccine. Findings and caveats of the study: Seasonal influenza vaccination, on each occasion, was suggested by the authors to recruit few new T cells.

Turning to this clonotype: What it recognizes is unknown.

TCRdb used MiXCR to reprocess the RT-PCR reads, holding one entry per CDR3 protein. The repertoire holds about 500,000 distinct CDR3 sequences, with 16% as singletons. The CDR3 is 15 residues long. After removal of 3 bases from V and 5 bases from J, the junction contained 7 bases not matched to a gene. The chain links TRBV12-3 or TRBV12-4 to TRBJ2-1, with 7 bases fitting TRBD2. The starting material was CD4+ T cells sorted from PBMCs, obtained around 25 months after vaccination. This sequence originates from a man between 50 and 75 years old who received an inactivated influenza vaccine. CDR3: CASSFGGSLHNEQFF. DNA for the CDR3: TGTGCCAGCAGTTTCGGCGGGAGCCTCCACAATGAGCAGTTCTTC.